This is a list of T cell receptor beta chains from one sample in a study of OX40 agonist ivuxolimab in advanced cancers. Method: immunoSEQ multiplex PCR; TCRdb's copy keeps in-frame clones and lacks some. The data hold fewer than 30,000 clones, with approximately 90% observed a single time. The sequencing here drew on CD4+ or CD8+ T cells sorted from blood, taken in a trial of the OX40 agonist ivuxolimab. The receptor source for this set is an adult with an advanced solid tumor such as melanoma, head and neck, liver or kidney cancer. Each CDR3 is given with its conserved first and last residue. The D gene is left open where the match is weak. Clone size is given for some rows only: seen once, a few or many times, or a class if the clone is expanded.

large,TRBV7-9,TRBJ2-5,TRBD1,TGTGCCAGCAGGTCAGTTACCGAGACAGGGGTGGAGGAGACCCAGTACTTC,CASRSVTETGVEETQYF
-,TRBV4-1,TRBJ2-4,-,TGCGCCAGCAGCCAGATGGGCAACATTCAGTACTTC,CASSQMGNIQYF
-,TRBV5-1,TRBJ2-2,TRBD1,TGCGCCAGCAGCCTGACAGGGGAATATGCCGGGGAGCTGTTTTTT,CASSLTGEYAGELFF
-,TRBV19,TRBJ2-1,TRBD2,TGTGCCACCCAGCGGGGGGGTGTAGATGAGCAGTTCTTC,CATQRGGVDEQFF
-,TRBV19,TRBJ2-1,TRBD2,TGTGCCAGTGCTAATTGGGCCCAAGGGACTACCAATGAGCAGTTCTTC,CASANWAQGTTNEQFF
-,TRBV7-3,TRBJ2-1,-,TGTGCCAGCAGCTTAGGGGTGAGCTCCTACAATGAGCAGTTCTTC,CASSLGVSSYNEQFF
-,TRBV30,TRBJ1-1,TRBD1,TGTGCCTGGAGTGTACTAGGACAGGGGTTGTCTGAAGCTTTCTTT,CAWSVLGQGLSEAFF
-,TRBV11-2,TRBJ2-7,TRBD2,TGTGCCAGCAGCCCGGGACTAGCCTACGAGCAGTACTTC,CASSPGLAYEQYF
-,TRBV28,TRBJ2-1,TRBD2,TGTGCCAGCAGTTCCCGACTAGCGGGAGGGGTGGATGAGCAGTTCTTC,CASSSRLAGGVDEQFF
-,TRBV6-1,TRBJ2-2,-,TGTGCCAGCAGTGATGATTGGGGGGATGGTACCGGGGAGCTGTTTTTT,CASSDDWGDGTGELFF
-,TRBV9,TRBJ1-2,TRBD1,TGTGCCAGCAGCGCCGAACAGGGGTACACTAACTATGGCTACACCTTC,CASSAEQGYTNYGYTF
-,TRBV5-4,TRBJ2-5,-,TGTGCCAGCAGCTTAGAGCGGTACCAAGAGACCCAGTACTTC,CASSLERYQETQYF
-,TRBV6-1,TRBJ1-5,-,TGTGCCAGTTCAGGGTTGGAGCCCCAGCATTTT,CASSGLEPQHF
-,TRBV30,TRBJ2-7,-,TGTGCCCTGACAGGCGACTCCTACGAGCAGTACTTC,CALTGDSYEQYF
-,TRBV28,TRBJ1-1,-,TGTGCCAGCAGTTTAGATCGTCAGGTGCAGGCCGGAGCTTTCTTT,CASSLDRQVQAGAFF
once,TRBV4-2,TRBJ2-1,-,TGTGCCAGCAGCCTATCTCACCGGAGCTCCTACAATGAGCAGTTCTTC,CASSLSHRSSYNEQFF
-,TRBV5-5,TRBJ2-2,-,TGTGCCAGCAGCTTCGGGCGTACGAACACCGGGGAGCTGTTTTTT,CASSFGRTNTGELFF
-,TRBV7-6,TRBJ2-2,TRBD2,TGTGCCAGCAGGAGACTAGCGGGAGTCACCGGGGAGCTGTTTTTT,CASRRLAGVTGELFF
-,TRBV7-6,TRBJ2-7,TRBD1,TGTGCCAGCAGCCCCGGGACAGGGACCTACGAGCAGTACTTC,CASSPGTGTYEQYF
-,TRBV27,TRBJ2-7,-,TGTGCCAGCAGTCGGGACGGCGCCTACGAGCAGTACTTC,CASSRDGAYEQYF
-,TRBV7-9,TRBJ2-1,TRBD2,TGTGCCAGCAGCTTAGCTGAGTGGACTAGCGGGGCCTACAATGAGCAGTTCTTC,CASSLAEWTSGAYNEQFF
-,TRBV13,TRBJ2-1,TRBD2,TGTGCCAGCAGCTTAGAGCTAGCGGGAGTTAGCAATGAGCAGTTCTTC,CASSLELAGVSNEQFF
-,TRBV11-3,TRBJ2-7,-,TGTGCCAGCAGCTTAGGGACAGCCTACGAGCAGTACTTC,CASSLGTAYEQYF
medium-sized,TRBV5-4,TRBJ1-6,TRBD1,TGTGCCAGCAGCCCCAGACAGGGCCGACTTCTGAATTCACCCCTCCACTTT,CASSPRQGRLLNSPLHF
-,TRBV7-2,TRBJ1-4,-,TGTGCCAGCAGCTTATGGTCAGCCGAAAAACTGTTTTTT,CASSLWSAEKLFF
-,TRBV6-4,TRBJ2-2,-,TGTGCCAGCAGTGCGGAGAGCACCGGGGAGCTGTTTTTT,CASSAESTGELFF
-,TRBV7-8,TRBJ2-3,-,TGTGCCAGCAGCTTACGAGATACGCAGTATTTT,CASSLRDTQYF
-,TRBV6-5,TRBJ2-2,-,TGTGCCAGCAGTTACTCGAACCCCACCGGGGAGCTGTTTTTT,CASSYSNPTGELFF
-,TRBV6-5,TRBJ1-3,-,TGTGCCAGCGCTTCTGGAAACACCATATATTTT,CASASGNTIYF
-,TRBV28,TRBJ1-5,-,TGTGCCAGCAGTAAACACACGGGCAATCAGCCCCAGCATTTT,CASSKHTGNQPQHF
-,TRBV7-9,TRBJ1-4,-,TGTGCCAGCAGCGTACCTTCGGCAGCCGCAACTAATGAAAAACTGTTTTTT,CASSVPSAAATNEKLFF
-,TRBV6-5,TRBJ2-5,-,TGTGCCAGCAGGCCGGGACAACCTCAAGAGACCCAGTACTTC,CASRPGQPQETQYF
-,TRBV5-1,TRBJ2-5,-,TGCGCCAGCAGCGCCGGATGGGAGGTTTTCGGGGAGACCCAGTACTTC,CASSAGWEVFGETQYF
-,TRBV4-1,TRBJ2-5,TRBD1,TGCGCCAGCAGCCAAGAGTACAGGGGGTACCAAGAGACCCAGTACTTC,CASSQEYRGYQETQYF
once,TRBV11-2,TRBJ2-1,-,TGTGCCAGCAGCTCTCCTAAGGGGTCGACTGGGCGCGCGTTCTTC,CASSSPKGSTGRAFF
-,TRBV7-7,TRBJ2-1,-,TGTGCCAGCAGCTTAGGAGGGGGGGCCGGGCATGAGCAGTTCTTC,CASSLGGGAGHEQFF
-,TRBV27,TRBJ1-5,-,TGTGCCAGCAGCCCCATAGGGGAAAATCAGCCCCAGCATTTT,CASSPIGENQPQHF
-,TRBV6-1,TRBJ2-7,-,TGTGCCAGCAGTGAACTAGACTTACGTTCCTACGAGCAGTACTTC,CASSELDLRSYEQYF
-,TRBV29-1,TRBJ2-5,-,TGCAGCGTCGAGCCGACAGGACAAGAGACCCAGTACTTC,CSVEPTGQETQYF
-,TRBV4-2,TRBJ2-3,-,TGTGCCAGCAGCCAAGATCGGCCGTTATCTAGCACAGATACGCAGTATTTT,CASSQDRPLSSTDTQYF
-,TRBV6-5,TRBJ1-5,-,TGTGCCAGCAGTTACACGTGGGAAAGCAATCAGCCCCAGCATTTT,CASSYTWESNQPQHF
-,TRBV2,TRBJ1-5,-,TGTGCCAGCAGTGAATACAGCTATAGCAATCAGCCCCAGCATTTT,CASSEYSYSNQPQHF
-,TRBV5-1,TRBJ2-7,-,TGCGCCAGCAGCTTGGAGGGAGGTAACAGCGAGCAGTACTTC,CASSLEGGNSEQYF
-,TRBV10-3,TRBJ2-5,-,TGTGCCATCAGTGTAGGTATGGGGGAGACCCAGTACTTC,CAISVGMGETQYF
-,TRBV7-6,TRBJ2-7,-,TGTGCCAGCAGCTGGGGGAACGAGCAGTACTTC,CASSWGNEQYF
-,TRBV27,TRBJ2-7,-,TGTGCCAGCAGCCACGGCCCCCGGGGCGAGCAGTACTTC,CASSHGPRGEQYF
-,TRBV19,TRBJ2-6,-,TGTGCCAGTACCCTAACAACTGGGGCCAACGTCCTGACTTTC,CASTLTTGANVLTF
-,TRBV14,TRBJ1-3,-,TGTGCCAGCAGCCCGCGACTCCGTTTCTCTGGAAACACCATATATTTT,CASSPRLRFSGNTIYF
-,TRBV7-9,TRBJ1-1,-,TGTGCCAGCAGCGGAGGGACGCGGAACACTGAAGCTTTCTTT,CASSGGTRNTEAFF
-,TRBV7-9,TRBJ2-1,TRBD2,TGTGCCAGCATTCCCTTCGGGGGGGCCTACAATGAGCAGTTCTTC,CASIPFGGAYNEQFF
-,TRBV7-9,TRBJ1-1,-,TGTGCCAGCAGCTATGGGACTGAAGCTTTCTTT,CASSYGTEAFF
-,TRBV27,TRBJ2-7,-,TGTGCCAGCAGTTTTGGCAGGGCCTACGAGCAGTACTTC,CASSFGRAYEQYF
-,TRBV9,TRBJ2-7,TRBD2,TGTGCCAGCAGCCCGGAGGGAGGGCCCCTCTACGAGCAGTACTTC,CASSPEGGPLYEQYF
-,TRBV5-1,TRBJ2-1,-,TGCGCCAGCAGCTTGGGAGTAACCCAAGGCGATGAGCAGTTCTTC,CASSLGVTQGDEQFF
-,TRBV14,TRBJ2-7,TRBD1,TGTGCCAGCAGCCAAGTTGGACAGGCTAGCGAGCAGTACTTC,CASSQVGQASEQYF
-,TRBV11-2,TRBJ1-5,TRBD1,TGTGCCAGCAGCTTAGCGCGGGACAGGGAATACAATCAGCCCCAGCATTTT,CASSLARDREYNQPQHF
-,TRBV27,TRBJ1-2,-,TGTGCCAGCAGTTTATCTGCGGGGCAGGGAGGCTATGGCTACACCTTC,CASSLSAGQGGYGYTF